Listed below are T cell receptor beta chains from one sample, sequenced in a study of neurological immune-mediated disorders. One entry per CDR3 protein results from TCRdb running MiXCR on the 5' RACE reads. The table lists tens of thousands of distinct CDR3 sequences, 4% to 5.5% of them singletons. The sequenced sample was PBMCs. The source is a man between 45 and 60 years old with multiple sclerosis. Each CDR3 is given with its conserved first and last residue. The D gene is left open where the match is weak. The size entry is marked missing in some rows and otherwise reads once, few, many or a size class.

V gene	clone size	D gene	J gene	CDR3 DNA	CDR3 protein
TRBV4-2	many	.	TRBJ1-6	TGTGCCAGCAGCCTCCAGCCGGGTCCCCTTAATTCACCCCTCCACTTT	CASSLQPGPLNSPLHF
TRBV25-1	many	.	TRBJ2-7	TGTGCCAGCAGTGATAGCGGCGGCTCCTACGAGCAGTACTTC	CASSDSGGSYEQYF
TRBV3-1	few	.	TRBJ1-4	TGTGCCAGCAGCCAACGGCGCGCAACTAATGAAAAACTGTTTTTT	CASSQRRATNEKLFF
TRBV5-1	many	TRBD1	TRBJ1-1	TGCGCCAGCAGCCTTGGACAGGGGCTCATGAACACTGAAGCTTTCTTT	CASSLGQGLMNTEAFF
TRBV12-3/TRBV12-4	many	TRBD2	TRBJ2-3	TGTGCCAGCACGGGTAGCGGGGGGGCCTACGATACGCAGTATTTT	CASTGSGGAYDTQYF
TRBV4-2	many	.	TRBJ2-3	TGTGCCAGCAGCCAAGATAGGAGCACAGATACGCAGTATTTT	CASSQDRSTDTQYF
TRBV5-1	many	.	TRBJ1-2	TGCGCCAGCAGCTCTGACGGAACCTATGGCTACACCTTC	CASSSDGTYGYTF
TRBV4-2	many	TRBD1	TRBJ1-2	TGTGCCAGCAGCCAAGATCCACATAGGGCAGGGGGCTCCGGTGGGAACTATGGCTACACCTTC	CASSQDPHRAGGSGGNYGYTF
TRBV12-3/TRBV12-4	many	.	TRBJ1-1	TGTGCCAGCAGTCATCCCTCATCGGGGGAGGCTTTCTTT	CASSHPSSGEAFF
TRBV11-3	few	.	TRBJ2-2	TGTGCCAGCAGCTGGGGAAACGACCCCGGGGAGCTGTTTTTT	CASSWGNDPGELFF
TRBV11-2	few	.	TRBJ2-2	TGTGCCAGCAGCTTATTCGAGGGCTTCACCGGGGAGCTGTTTTTT	CASSLFEGFTGELFF
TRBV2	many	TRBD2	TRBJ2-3	TGTGCCAGCAAGACTAGCGGACACACAGATACGCAGTATTTT	CASKTSGHTDTQYF
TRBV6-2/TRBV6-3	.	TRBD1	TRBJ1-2	TGTGCCAGCAGTTTTCGGGACAGGGAAGGCGGAGGGAGATATGGCTACACCTTC	CASSFRDREGGGRYGYTF
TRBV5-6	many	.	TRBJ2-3	TGTGCCAGCAGCTTGTTCGGACCCCAGATCGAGCAGTATTTT	CASSLFGPQIEQYF
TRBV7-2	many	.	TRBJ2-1	TGTGCCAGCAGTTATGACAGATACAATGAGCAGTTCTTC	CASSYDRYNEQFF
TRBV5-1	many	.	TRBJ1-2	TGCGCTAGCCGGTTCTACACCTTC	CASRFYTF
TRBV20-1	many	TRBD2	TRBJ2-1	TGCAGCTTGAGGGGGACTAGGAACTACAATGAGCAGTTCTTC	CSLRGTRNYNEQFF
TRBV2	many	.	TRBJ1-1	TGTGCCAGCAGTGACCCCGGTGGACAAACGAACACTGAAGCTTTCTTT	CASSDPGGQTNTEAFF
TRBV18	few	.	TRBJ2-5	TGTGCCAGCTCACCATCCGGGGGGCGCGGGACCCAGTACTTC	CASSPSGGRGTQYF
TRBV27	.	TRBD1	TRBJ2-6	TGTGCCAGCAGTTTAACGGCGCCCTCAGGGGGCTCTGGGGCCAACGTCCTGACTTTC	CASSLTAPSGGSGANVLTF
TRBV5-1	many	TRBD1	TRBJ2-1	TGCGCCAGCAGCCTGCCCCGGACAGGAAGCAATGAGCAGTTCTTC	CASSLPRTGSNEQFF
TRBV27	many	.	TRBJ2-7	TGTGCCAGCAGTTCCCTCTCCTACGAGCAGTACTTC	CASSSLSYEQYF
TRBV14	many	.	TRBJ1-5	TGTGCCAGCAGCCAAGATGGGTTTCAGCCCCAGCATTTT	CASSQDGFQPQHF
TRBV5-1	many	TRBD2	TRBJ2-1	TGCGCCAGCAGCTTGGACGGCGGGAGATCCTACAATGAGCAGTTCTTC	CASSLDGGRSYNEQFF
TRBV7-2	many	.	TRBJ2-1	TGTGCCAGCAGCTCTAAAGGTGGCTCCTACAATGAGCAGTTCTTC	CASSSKGGSYNEQFF
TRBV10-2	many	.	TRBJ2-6	TGCGCCAGCAGTGAATCGGCTAGAGCTGGGGCCAACGTCCTGACTTTC	CASSESARAGANVLTF
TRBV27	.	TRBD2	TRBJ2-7	TGTGCCAGCAGCCCCGGGACTAGCGGAGGCGAGCAGTACTTC	CASSPGTSGGEQYF
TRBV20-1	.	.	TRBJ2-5	TGCAGTGGTAACAGGGTAGAGACCCAGTACTTC	CSGNRVETQYF
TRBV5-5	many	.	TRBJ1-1	TGTGCCAGCAGCTTGGTGCCCCGTCCGACCGGCGGTGAAGCTTTCTTT	CASSLVPRPTGGEAFF
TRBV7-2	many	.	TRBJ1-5	TGTGCCAGCAGCCCACAGACTGCTAGCAATCAGCCCCAGCATTTT	CASSPQTASNQPQHF
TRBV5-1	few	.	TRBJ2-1	TGCGCCAGCAGCTTGCTGATAGCCGGGACAAGGGATGAGCAGTTCTTC	CASSLLIAGTRDEQFF
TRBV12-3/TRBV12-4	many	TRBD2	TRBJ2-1	TGTGCCAGCAGTTGGCCTAGCGGGACGCGGTTCTTC	CASSWPSGTRFF
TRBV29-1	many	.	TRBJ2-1	TGCAGCGTACGGCCTTGGGGTGAGCAGTTCTTC	CSVRPWGEQFF
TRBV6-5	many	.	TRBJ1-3	TGTGCCAGCAGTTACTCTGGAAACACCATATATTTT	CASSYSGNTIYF
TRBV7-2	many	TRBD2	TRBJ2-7	TGTGCCAGCAGCTTAGCGGGGGGGTCTAACGAGCAGTACTTC	CASSLAGGSNEQYF
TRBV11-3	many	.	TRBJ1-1	TGTGCCAGCAGCCCCGGACAGAGGAACACTGAAGCTTTCTTT	CASSPGQRNTEAFF
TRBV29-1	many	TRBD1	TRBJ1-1	TGCAGCGTTGGACAGGGGGGCACTGAAGCTTTCTTT	CSVGQGGTEAFF
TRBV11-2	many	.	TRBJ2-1	TGTGCCAGCAGCACCCTGCGTGCCTATGAGCAGTTCTTC	CASSTLRAYEQFF
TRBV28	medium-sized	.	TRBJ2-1	TGTGCCAGCAGTTCGCCAGGGTCCTCCTACAATGAGCAGTTCTTC	CASSSPGSSYNEQFF
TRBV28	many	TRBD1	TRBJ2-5	TGTGCCAGCAGTTCTCCGGGACAGGGTAATGTAGCGAGGGAGACCCAGTACTTC	CASSSPGQGNVARETQYF
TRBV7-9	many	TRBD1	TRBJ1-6	TGTGCCAGCAGCCTAGAAGGACAGGGCAGTTCACCCCTCCACTTT	CASSLEGQGSSPLHF
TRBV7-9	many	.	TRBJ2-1	TGTGCCAGCAGCCCACGGACGTACAATGAGCAGTTCTTC	CASSPRTYNEQFF
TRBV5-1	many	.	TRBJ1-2	TGCGCCAGCAGCTTGGAACCCGCTCGGTATGGCTACACCTTC	CASSLEPARYGYTF
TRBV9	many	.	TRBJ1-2	TGTGCCAGCAGCCCCAAAGGGACAACTCCGGAGGGAGGCTACACCTTC	CASSPKGTTPEGGYTF
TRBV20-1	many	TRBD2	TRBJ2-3	TGCAGTGTGGGGGGGGGCACAGATACGCAGTATTTT	CSVGGGTDTQYF
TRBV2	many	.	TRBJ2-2	TGTGCCAGCAGTGTGAGGGAAGCGCCCCCCGGGGAGCTGTTTTTT	CASSVREAPPGELFF
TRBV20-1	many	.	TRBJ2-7	TGCAGTGCCGCTATCTACGAGCAGTACTTC	CSAAIYEQYF
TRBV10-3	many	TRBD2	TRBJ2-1	TGTGCCATCAGTGACGGCGGGAGTTTCTACAATGAGCAGTTCTTC	CAISDGGSFYNEQFF
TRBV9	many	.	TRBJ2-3	TGTGCCAGCAGCGTAGTAGCCGGGGTTGCAGATACGCAGTATTTT	CASSVVAGVADTQYF
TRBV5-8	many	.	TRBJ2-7	TGTGCCAGCAGCTTGGATTCAGGGGACGTCGAGCAGTACTTC	CASSLDSGDVEQYF
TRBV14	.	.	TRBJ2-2	TGTGCCAGCAGCCAAGATGGAGGGAGACGGACCGGGGAGCTGTTTTTT	CASSQDGGRRTGELFF
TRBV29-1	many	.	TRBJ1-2	TGCAGCGTTGGAGAGGACCGAGATGGCTACACCTTC	CSVGEDRDGYTF
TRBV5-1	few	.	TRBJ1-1	TGCGCCAGCAGCACCGACAGGCCGGACACTGAAGCTTTCTTT	CASSTDRPDTEAFF